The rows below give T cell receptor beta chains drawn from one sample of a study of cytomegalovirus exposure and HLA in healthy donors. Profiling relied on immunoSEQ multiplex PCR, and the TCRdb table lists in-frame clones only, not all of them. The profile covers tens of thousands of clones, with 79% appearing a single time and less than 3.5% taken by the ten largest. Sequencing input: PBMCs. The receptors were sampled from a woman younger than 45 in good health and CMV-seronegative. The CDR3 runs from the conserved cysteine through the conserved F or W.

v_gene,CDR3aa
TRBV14,CASSAPTSATGELFF
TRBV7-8,CASSSSTARVTYGYTF
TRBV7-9,CASTSGNEQFF
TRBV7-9,CASSEGQLNEKLFF
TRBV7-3,CASSSTGGVNLNTEAFF
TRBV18,CASSPLAGGEDTQYF
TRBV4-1,CASSQEGGKGREVQPQHF
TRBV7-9,CASSLVEGFEKLFF
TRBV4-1,CASSQGGRGPYGYTF
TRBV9,CASSVTLYAGDGYTF
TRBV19,CASSELAANTGELFF
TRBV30,CASDRADTEAFF
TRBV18,CASSQGIDRGQWQPQHF